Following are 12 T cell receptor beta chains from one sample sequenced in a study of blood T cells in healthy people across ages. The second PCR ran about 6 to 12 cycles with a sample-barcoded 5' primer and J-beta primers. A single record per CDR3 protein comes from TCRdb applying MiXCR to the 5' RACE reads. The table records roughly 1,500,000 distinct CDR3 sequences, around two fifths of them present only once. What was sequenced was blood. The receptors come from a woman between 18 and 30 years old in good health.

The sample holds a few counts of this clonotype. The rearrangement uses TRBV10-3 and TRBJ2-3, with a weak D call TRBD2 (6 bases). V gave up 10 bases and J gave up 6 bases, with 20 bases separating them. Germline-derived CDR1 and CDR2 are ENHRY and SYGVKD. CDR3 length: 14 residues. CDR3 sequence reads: CANRPGLESDTQYF. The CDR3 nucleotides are TGTGCCAACAGGCCGGGACTGGAAAGCGATACGCAGTATTTT.

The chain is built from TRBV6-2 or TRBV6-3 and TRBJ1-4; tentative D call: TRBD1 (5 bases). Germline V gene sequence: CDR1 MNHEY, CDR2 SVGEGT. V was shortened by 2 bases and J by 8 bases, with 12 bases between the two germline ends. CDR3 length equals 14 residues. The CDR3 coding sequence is TGTGCCAGCAGTTACCGAGGGGCAGAAGAAAAACTGTTTTTT. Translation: CASSYRGAEEKLFF.

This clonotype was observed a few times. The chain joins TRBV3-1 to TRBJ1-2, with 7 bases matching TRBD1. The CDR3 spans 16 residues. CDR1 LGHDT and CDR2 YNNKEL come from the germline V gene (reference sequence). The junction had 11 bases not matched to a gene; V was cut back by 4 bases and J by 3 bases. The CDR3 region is CASSLPLPQGYYGYTF. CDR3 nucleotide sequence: TGTGCCAGCAGCCTCCCCCTGCCACAGGGGTACTATGGCTACACCTTC.

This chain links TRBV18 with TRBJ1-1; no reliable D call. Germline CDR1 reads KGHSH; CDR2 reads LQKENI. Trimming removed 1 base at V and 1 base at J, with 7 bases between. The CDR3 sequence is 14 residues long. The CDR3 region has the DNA TGTGCCAGCTCACCACAGGACGGGAACACTGAAGCTTTCTTT. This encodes CASSPQDGNTEAFF. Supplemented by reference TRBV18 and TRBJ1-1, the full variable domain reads NAGVMQNPRHLVRRRGQEARLRCSPMKGHSHVYWYRQLPEEGLKFMVYLQKENIIDESGMPKERFSAEFPKEGPSILRIQQVVRGDSAAYFCASSPQDGNTEAFFGQGTRLTVV.

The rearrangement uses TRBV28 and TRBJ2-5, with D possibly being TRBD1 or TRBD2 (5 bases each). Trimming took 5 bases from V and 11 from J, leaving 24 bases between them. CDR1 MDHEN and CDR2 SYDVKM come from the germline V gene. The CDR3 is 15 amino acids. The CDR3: CASSPEPGPYNEQYF. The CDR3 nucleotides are TGTGCCAGCAGTCCCGAACCGGGGCCCTACAATGAGCAGTACTTC.

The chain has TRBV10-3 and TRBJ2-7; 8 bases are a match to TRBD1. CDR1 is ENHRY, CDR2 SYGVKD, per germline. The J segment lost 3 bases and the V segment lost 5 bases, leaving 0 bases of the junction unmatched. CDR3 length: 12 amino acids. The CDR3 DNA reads TGTGCCATCAGTACAGGGGGCTACGAGCAGTACTTC. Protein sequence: CAISTGGYEQYF.

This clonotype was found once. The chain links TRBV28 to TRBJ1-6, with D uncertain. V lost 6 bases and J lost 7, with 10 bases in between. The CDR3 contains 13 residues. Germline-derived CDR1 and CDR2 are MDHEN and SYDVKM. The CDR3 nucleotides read TGTGCCAGCAGCCCCACTTTGAATTCACCCCTCCACTTT. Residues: CASSPTLNSPLHF. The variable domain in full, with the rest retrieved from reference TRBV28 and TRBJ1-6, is DVKVTQSSRYLVKRTGEKVFLECVQDMDHENMFWYRQDPGLGLRLIYFSYDVKMKEKGDIPEGYSVSREKKERFSLILESASTNQTSMYLCASSPTLNSPLHFGNGTRLTVT.

As DNA, the CDR3 is TGCGCCAGCAGCTTGGCGACAGGGGGCGGCTACAATGAGCAGTTCTTC. Translation: CASSLATGGGYNEQFF. This chain connects TRBV5-1 to TRBJ2-1; 10 bases map to TRBD1. In germline, CDR1 is SGHRS, CDR2 YFSETQ. This CDR3 region has 16 residues. Trimming at V came to 0 bases and at J to 3 bases, leaving 3 bases not matched to a gene.

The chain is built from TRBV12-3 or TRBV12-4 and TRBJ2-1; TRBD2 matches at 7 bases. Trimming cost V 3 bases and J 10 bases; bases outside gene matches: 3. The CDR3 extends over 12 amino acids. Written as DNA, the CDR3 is TGTGCCAGCAGTTTCCTTAGCGGGGAGCAGTTCTTC. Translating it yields CASSFLSGEQFF.

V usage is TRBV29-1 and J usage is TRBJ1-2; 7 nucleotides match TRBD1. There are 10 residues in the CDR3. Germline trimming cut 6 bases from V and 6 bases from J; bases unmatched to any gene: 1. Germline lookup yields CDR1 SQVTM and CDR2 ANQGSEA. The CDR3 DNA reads TGCAGCGTGCAGGGGGATGGCTACACCTTC. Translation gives CSVQGDGYTF.

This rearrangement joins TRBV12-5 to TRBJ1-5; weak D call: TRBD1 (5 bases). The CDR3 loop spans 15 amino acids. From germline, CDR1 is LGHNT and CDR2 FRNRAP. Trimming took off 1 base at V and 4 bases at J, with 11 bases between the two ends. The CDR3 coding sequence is TGTGCTAGTGGTTTGGGAGGGGCGCAAAATCAGCCCCAGCATTTT. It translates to CASGLGGAQNQPQHF.

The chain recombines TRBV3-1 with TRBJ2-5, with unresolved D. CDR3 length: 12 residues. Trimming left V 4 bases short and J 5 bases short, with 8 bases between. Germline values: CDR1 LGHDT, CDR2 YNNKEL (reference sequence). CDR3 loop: CASSPQEETQYF. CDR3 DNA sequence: TGTGCCAGCAGCCCCCAAGAGGAGACCCAGTACTTC.